The present entry profiles one T cell receptor beta chain with its context. Its antigen is still unknown. Some 98,000 TCR templates underwent assay in every sample. The assay was immunoSEQ multiplex PCR, and TCRdb's table has in-frame clones only and misses some. The table lists more than 60,000 clones, 93% of them singletons. CDR1 and CDR2 from the germline V gene are GTSNPN and SVGIG (reference sequence). Trimming left V 0 bases short and J 4 bases short, with 9 bases between. The CDR3 is made up of 13 amino acids. This sample is drawn from a study of siplizumab effects on memory and regulatory T cells. Study results and caveats: Naive T cells looked more diverse than memory cells, and they looked like major contributors to the alloresponse. Proliferating Tregs in siplizumab cultures were never verified as suppressive.

This sequence joins TRBV30 and TRBJ1-1, with D uncertain. The sample taken for sequencing was CD8+ T cells sorted from blood. This receptor was taken from a human donor in good health. In DNA, the CDR3 is TGTGCCTGGAGTGTAGGGCAGTTCACTGAAGCTTTCTTT. This sequence encodes CAWSVGQFTEAFF. Complete variable domain (other parts from reference TRBV30 and TRBJ1-1): SQTIHQWPATLVQPVGSPLSLECTVEGTSNPNLYWYRQAAGRGLQLLFYSVGIGQISSEVPQNLSASRPQDRQFILSSKKLLLSDSGFYLCAWSVGQFTEAFFGQGTRLTVV.